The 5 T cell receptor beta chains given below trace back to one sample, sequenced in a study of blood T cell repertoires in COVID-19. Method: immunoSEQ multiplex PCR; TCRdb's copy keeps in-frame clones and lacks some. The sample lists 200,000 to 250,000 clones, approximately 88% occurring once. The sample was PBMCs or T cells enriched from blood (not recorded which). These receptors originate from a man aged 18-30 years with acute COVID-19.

DNA of the CDR3: TGTGCCAGCAGTTACGAGGGACTAGCGGGACCAGATACGCAGTATTTT. It translates to CASSYEGLAGPDTQYF. The chain links TRBV6-6 to TRBJ2-3; TRBD2 matches at 13 bases. Trimming removed 2 bases from V and 4 bases from J; junction bases left unmatched: 3. This CDR3 spans 16 amino acids. Germline V gene sequence: CDR1 MNHNY, CDR2 SVGAGI (reference sequence).

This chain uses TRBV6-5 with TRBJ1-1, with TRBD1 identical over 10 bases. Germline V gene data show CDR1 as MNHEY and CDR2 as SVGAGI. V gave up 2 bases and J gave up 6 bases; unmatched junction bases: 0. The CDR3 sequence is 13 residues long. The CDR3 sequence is CASSYGQGAEAFF. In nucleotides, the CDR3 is TGTGCCAGCAGTTACGGACAGGGGGCTGAAGCTTTCTTT.

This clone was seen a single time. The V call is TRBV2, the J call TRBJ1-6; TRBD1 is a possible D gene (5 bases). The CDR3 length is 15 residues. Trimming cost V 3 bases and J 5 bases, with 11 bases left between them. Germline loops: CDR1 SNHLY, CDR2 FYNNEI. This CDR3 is CASSDVAGNNSPLHF. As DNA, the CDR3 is TGTGCCAGCAGTGATGTGGCAGGGAATAATTCACCCCTCCACTTT. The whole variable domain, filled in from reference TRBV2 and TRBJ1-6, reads EPEVTQTPSHQVTQMGQEVILRCVPISNHLYFYWYRQILGQKVEFLVSFYNNEISEKSEIFDDQFSVERPDGSNFTLKIRSTKLEDSAMYFCASSDVAGNNSPLHFGNGTRLTVT.

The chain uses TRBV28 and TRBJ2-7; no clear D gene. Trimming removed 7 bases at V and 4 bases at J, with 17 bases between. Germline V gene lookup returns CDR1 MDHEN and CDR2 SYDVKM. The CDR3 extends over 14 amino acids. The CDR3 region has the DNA TGTGCCAGCACCCCTACCGATAGTCGGTACGAGCAGTACTTC. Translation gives CASTPTDSRYEQYF.

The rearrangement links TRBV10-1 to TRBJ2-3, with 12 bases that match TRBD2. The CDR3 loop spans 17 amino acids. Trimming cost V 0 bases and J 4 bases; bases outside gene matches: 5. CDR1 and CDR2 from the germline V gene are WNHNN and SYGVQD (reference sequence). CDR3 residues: CASSESNLAGGSDTQYF. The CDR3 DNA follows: TGCGCCAGCAGTGAGTCGAACCTAGCGGGAGGGTCAGATACGCAGTATTTT.